One sample yielded the 14 T cell receptor beta chains listed below, sequenced in a study of cytomegalovirus exposure and HLA in healthy donors. Both 60 Vbeta primers and 13 Jbeta primers went into the PCR. Libraries were prepared by immunoSEQ multiplex PCR; TCRdb keeps only in-frame clonotypes and omits some of them. The sample holds some 180,000 clones, roughly 85% seen once. The sequencing sample was made of PBMCs. The origin of the receptors is a man under 40 in good health and CMV-seropositive.

The CDR3 protein is CASSLTLTGSYEQYV. As DNA, the CDR3 is TGTGCCAGCAGCCTAACCCTGACAGGGAGTTACGAGCAGTACGTC. The rearrangement links TRBV11-3 to TRBJ2-7; 7 bases align to TRBD1. This CDR3 is 15 amino acids long. Germline-derived CDR1 and CDR2 are SGHNT and YENEEA. The V segment lost 5 bases and the J segment 4 bases; nucleotides outside the gene matches: 11.

Worth noting for this clone: This sample includes further DNA sequences coding for the same CDR3. The CDR3 sequence: CASSLAGGGQPQHF. CDR3 bases: TGTGCCAGCAGCTTGGCAGGGGGAGGTCAGCCCCAGCATTTT. This rearrangement joins TRBV5-6 to TRBJ1-5; 7 nucleotides agree with TRBD1. CDR1 is SGHDT and CDR2 is YYEEEE in the germline V gene. The V gene end was trimmed by 0 bases and the J gene end by 6 bases; junction bases not matched to a gene: 3. This CDR3 is 14 amino acids long.

The chain has TRBV30 and TRBJ1-1, with D tentatively TRBD1 (5 bases). Germline CDR1 GTSNPN, CDR2 SVGIG (reference sequence). V shed 4 bases and J shed 3 bases, with 15 bases lying between them. CDR3 length equals 14 residues. The CDR3 sequence is CAWKGNRHDTEAFF. DNA for the CDR3: TGTGCCTGGAAAGGTAACAGGCACGACACTGAAGCTTTCTTT.

A few counts support this clone. This chain uses TRBV4-3 with TRBJ2-2; D might be TRBD2 (6 bases). The CDR3 length is 16 residues. Trimming left V 1 base short and J 1 base short, with 10 bases between. Germline V CDR1 and CDR2: LGHNA, YSLEER. The chain's CDR3 is CASSQGLGWNTGELFF. In DNA form, the CDR3 reads TGCGCCAGCAGCCAAGGACTAGGGTGGAACACCGGGGAGCTGTTTTTT.

Of note for this clone: One junction end does not reproduce the germline sequence, and a read error may be involved. CDR3 nucleotides: TGTGCCAGCAGCGTAGGACTAGCGGGGGCCACAGATACGCAGTATTTT. Protein sequence: CASSVGLAGATDTQYF. The chain has TRBV13 and TRBJ2-3, with TRBD2 matching over 13 bases. This CDR3 comprises 16 residues. Germline CDR1 PRHDT, CDR2 FYEKMQ (reference sequence).

The V gene is TRBV6-6, the J gene TRBJ2-3, with D tentatively TRBD1 (5 bases). The germline V gene encodes CDR1 MNHNY and CDR2 SVGAGI (reference sequence). This CDR3 spans 16 amino acids. V was shortened by 0 bases and J by 0 bases, with 10 bases between the two germline ends. CDR3 in amino acids: CASSYSRQSSTDTQYF. As DNA, the CDR3 is TGTGCCAGCAGTTACTCGAGACAGTCCAGCACAGATACGCAGTATTTT.

Comment on this clone: This CDR3 is also generated by other DNA sequences in the sample. CDR3 residues: CASSLTSGSTDTQYF. CDR3 in DNA: TGTGCCAGCAGCCTTACTAGCGGAAGCACAGATACGCAGTATTTT. The chain combines TRBV9 with TRBJ2-3, with 8 positions matching TRBD2. This CDR3 spans 15 amino acids. CDR1 and CDR2 from the germline V gene are SGDLS and YYNGEE. The V and J ends lost 4 bases and 0 bases, in that order; junction bases with no gene match: 4.

This clone was seen more than once but under ten times. The chain combines TRBV5-5 with TRBJ2-7; TRBD2 matches 7 bases. With V trimmed by 3 bases and J by 4 bases, 7 bases remained unmatched. CDR3 length: 14 residues. The V gene's germline CDR1 is SGHKS and CDR2 YYEKEE (reference sequence). CDR3 amino acids: CASSWASGLYEQYV. The CDR3 coding sequence is TGTGCCAGCAGCTGGGCTAGCGGATTATACGAGCAGTACGTC.

The chain combines TRBV9 with TRBJ2-7; D is ambiguous. V dropped 0 bases and J dropped 3 bases, with 16 bases sitting between them. The CDR3 is 16 residues long. In germline, CDR1 is SGDLS, CDR2 YYNGEE. CDR3 nucleotide sequence: TGTGCCAGCAGCGTAGCCCTACCCTTTCTCCACTACGAGCAGTACGTC. Its translation is CASSVALPFLHYEQYV.

This clone was recorded once. The chain has TRBV7-6 and TRBJ2-1; 9 positions agree with TRBD2. V shed 5 bases, J shed 2 bases, and the junction held 13 bases outside the gene matches. The CDR3 runs 18 residues. Germline V gene data show CDR1 as SGHVS and CDR2 as FNYEAQ. Here the CDR3 reads CASSPPRGSGGPYNEQFF. The CDR3 coding sequence is TGTGCCAGCAGCCCACCCCGGGGTAGCGGGGGCCCCTACAATGAGCAGTTCTTC.

The CDR3 loop reads CASSRDRAAYEQYF. The CDR3 DNA reads TGTGCCAGCAGCCGAGACAGGGCGGCCTACGAGCAGTACTTC. This chain connects TRBV7-2 to TRBJ2-7; 7 bases agree with TRBD1. The CDR3 is 14 residues long. V gave up 5 bases and J gave up 2 bases; unmatched junction bases: 6. The V gene's germline CDR1 is SGHTA and CDR2 FQGNSA. Filled out from reference TRBV7-2 and TRBJ2-7, the complete variable domain reads GAGVSQSPSNKVTEKGKDVELRCDPISGHTALYWYRQSLGQGLEFLIYFQGNSAPDKSGLPSDRFSAERTGGSVSTLTIQRTQQEDSAVYLCASSRDRAAYEQYFGPGTRLTVT.

The CDR3 protein is CASSPATESYEQYF. The CDR3 DNA reads as TGTGCCAGCTCACCGGCGACTGAATCCTACGAGCAGTACTTC. The V and J genes are TRBV18 and TRBJ2-7; D remains unclear. V shed 3 bases and J shed 1 base, with 10 bases lying between them. CDR1 and CDR2 from the germline V gene are KGHSH and LQKENI. There are 14 residues in the CDR3.

J is TRBJ2-5 and V is TRBV9; 7 bases fit TRBD1. V shed 0 bases and J 5 bases; nucleotides not matched to a gene: 4. This CDR3 comprises 14 residues. Germline-derived CDR1 and CDR2 are SGDLS and YYNGEE. The DNA of the CDR3 is TGTGCCAGCAGCGTAGGGACAGGCCGGGAGACCCAGTACTTC. As protein: CASSVGTGRETQYF.

This rearrangement joins TRBV10-3 to TRBJ2-2; D possibly corresponds to TRBD1 (5 bases). CDR1 and CDR2 (germline): ENHRY, SYGVKD. The CDR3 spans 14 residues. V was pared by 7 bases and J by 5 bases, with 14 bases between. The CDR3 DNA reads TGTGCCATCACCAACCTGCAGGGAACCGGGGAGCTGTTTTTT. Translated, it gives CAITNLQGTGELFF.